Many counts were recorded for the clone carrying this TCR beta chain. The sample is drawn from a study of regulatory T cells in long-lasting Graves disease. Sample time point: persistent/refractory GD, antithyroid drugs over 5 years with positive TRAb. Construction of the TCR library relied on RNA isolated from PBMCs. To make TCR beta libraries, researchers used iRepertoire HTBI primers and Arm-PCR of CDR3 regions. TCRdb fed the multiplex PCR reads into MiXCR, producing one record per CDR3 protein. Of roughly 400,000 distinct CDR3 sequences listed, 21% are singletons. V shed 6 bases and J 4 bases; nucleotides not matched to a gene: 8. Germline V gene sequence: CDR1 LGHDT, CDR2 YNNKEL (reference sequence). This CDR3 has 14 amino acids.

This chain links TRBV3-1 with TRBJ2-7; the match to TRBD2 covers 8 bases. Sequences were derived from peripheral blood mononuclear cells (PBMCs), sampled when the disease was refractory, from a patient treated with antithyroid drugs. This clonotype was sampled from a female donor with Graves disease. The CDR3 protein is CASSSGTDWYEQYF. In nucleotides, the CDR3 is TGTGCCAGCAGTAGCGGGACGGATTGGTACGAGCAGTACTTC.